This T cell receptor (beta chain) appears in the sequencing data of a study of Ad26.COV2.S vaccination and SARS-CoV-2 variants. General study results and limits: Post-vaccination breadth of spike-specific CD8+ and CD4+ T cell responses was reportedly substantial. Vaccinated individuals (as opposed to placebo recipients) had higher spike-specific TCR breadth. Quantification of TCR breadth and depth may have yielded underestimates of total T cell responses. Whether participants received vaccine or placebo, their non-spike TCR breadth was similar.

The trim removed 4 bases at V and 6 bases at J, leaving 4 bases unmatched. Germline lookup yields CDR1 LGHDT and CDR2 YNNKEL (reference sequence). The CDR3 spans 13 residues. About this clone: What it recognizes is unknown.

Sequencing used immunoSEQ multiplex PCR; TCRdb keeps in-frame clones, though not all of them. Found here are approximately 90,000 clones, less than 85% of them singletons; the top ten hold roughly 15%. Material: peripheral blood, obtained after recovery from COVID-19. The TCR was taken from a human donor who had recovered from COVID-19. This chain connects TRBV3-1 (or the pseudogene TRBV3-2) to TRBJ1-2, with 8 bases identical to TRBD1. The CDR3 spells CASSLQGVDGYTF. The CDR3 nucleotides read TGTGCCAGCAGCCTACAGGGGGTAGATGGCTACACCTTC.